This T cell receptor (beta chain) was identified during a study of blood T cell repertoires in COVID-19. Looking at the study overall: Italy, Spain and the United States were the sources of the convalescent and acute COVID-19 samples. The cDNA or gDNA used as material had been derived from T cells, B-cell-depleted T cells, or PBMCs.

Per the germline V gene, CDR1 is SGDLS and CDR2 is YYNGEE. The CDR3 consists of 13 residues. The V and J ends lost 7 bases and 6 bases, in that order; junction bases with no gene match: 7. Original handling: Amplification of reference gene primers was used by the study to estimate nucleated cell counts. Profiling relied on immunoSEQ multiplex PCR, and the TCRdb table lists in-frame clones only, not all of them. That table is the source of V, J and clone size, and D and trimming were worked out from the DNA. The sample includes around 140,000 clones, approximately 87% of them seen just once. This chain uses TRBV9 with TRBJ1-5; TRBD1 aligns across 7 bases. The material sequenced was peripheral blood. This receptor was identified in a woman in her forties or fifties with active or convalescent COVID-19. The CDR3 DNA reads as TGTGCCAGCGACAGGGACGGGGCTCAGCCCCAGCATTTT. This codes for CASDRDGAQPQHF.